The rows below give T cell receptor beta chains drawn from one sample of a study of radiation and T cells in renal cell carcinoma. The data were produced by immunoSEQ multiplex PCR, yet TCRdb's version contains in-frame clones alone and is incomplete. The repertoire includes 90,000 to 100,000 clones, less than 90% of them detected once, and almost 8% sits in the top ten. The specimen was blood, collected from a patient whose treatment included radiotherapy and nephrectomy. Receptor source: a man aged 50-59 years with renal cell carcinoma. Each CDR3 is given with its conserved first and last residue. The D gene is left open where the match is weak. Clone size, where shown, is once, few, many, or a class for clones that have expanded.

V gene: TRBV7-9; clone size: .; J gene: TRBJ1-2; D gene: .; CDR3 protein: CASSLVETGARGYTF; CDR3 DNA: TGTGCCAGCAGCTTAGTGGAGACTGGGGCGCGGGGCTACACCTTC
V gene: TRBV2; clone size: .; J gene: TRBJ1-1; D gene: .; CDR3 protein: CASTRDKITEAFF; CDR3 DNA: TGTGCCAGCACCAGGGACAAAATCACTGAAGCTTTCTTT
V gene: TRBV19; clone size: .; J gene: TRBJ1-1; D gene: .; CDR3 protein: CASSQGSTEAFF; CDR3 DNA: TGTGCCAGTAGTCAGGGGAGCACTGAAGCTTTCTTT
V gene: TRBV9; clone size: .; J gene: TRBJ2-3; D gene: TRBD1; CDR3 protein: CASSVTTGVDTDTQYF; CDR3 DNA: TGTGCCAGCAGCGTTACGACAGGGGTTGATACAGATACGCAGTATTTT
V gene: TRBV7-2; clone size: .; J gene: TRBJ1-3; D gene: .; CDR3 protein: CASSLEFPGNTIYF; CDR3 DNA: TGTGCCAGCAGCTTAGAATTCCCCGGAAACACCATATATTTT
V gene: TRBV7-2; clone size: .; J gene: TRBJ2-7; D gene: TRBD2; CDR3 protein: CASSQDHGLAGGYEQYF; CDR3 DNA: TGTGCCAGCAGCCAAGACCACGGACTAGCGGGAGGCTACGAGCAGTACTTC
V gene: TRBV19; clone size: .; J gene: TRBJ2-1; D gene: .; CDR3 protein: CASSPLGSVSYNEQFF; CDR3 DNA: TGTGCCAGTAGTCCTCTTGGGTCGGTCTCCTACAATGAGCAGTTCTTC
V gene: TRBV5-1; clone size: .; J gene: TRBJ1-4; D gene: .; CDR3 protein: CASRQGSNEKLFF; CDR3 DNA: TGCGCCAGCAGGCAGGGTAGTAATGAAAAACTGTTTTTT
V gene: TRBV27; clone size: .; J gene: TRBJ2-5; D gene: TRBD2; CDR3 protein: CASSSLAGWGEGTQYF; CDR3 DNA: TGTGCCAGCAGTTCCCTAGCGGGTTGGGGTGAGGGGACCCAGTACTTC
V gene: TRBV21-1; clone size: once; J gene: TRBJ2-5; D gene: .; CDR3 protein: CASSKARASGGAYQETQYF; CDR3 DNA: TGTGCCAGCAGCAAAGCGAGGGCTAGCGGGGGCGCCTACCAAGAGACCCAGTACTTC
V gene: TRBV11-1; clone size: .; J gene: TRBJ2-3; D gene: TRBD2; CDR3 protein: CASSWRGRNTDTQYF; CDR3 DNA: TGTGCCAGCAGCTGGCGGGGGAGAAACACAGATACGCAGTATTTT
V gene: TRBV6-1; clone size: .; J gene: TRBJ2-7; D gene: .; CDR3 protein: CASQIGGTTYEQYF; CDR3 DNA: TGTGCCAGTCAAATTGGGGGGACGACCTACGAGCAGTACTTC
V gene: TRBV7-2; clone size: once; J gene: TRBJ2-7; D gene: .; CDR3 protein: CASSLYNAPYGF; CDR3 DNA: TGTGCCAGCAGCTTATATAATGCTCCTTATGGATTC
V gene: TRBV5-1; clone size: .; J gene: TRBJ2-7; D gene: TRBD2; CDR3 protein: CASSLAGTSSYEQYF; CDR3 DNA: TGCGCCAGCAGCTTGGCCGGGACTAGCTCCTACGAGCAGTACTTC
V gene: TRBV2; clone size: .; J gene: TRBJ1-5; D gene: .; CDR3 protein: CASSYSGADQPQHF; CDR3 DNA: TGTGCCAGCAGTTACTCGGGGGCGGATCAGCCCCAGCATTTT
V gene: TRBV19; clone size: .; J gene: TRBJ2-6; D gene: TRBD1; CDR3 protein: CASSKTGTGVFSGANVLTF; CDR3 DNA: TGTGCCAGTAGTAAGACCGGGACAGGAGTTTTCTCTGGGGCCAACGTCCTGACTTTC
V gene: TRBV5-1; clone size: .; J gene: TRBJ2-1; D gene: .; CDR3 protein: CASSLGQQNNEQFF; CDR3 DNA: TGCGCCAGCAGCTTGGGCCAACAAAACAATGAGCAGTTCTTC
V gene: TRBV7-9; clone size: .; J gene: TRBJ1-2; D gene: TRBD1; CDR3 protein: CASSFGDRDGYTF; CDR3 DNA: TGTGCCAGCAGCTTTGGGGACAGGGACGGCTACACCTTC
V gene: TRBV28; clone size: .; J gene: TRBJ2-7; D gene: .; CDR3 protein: CASTEGPGYEQYF; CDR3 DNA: TGTGCCAGCACCGAGGGTCCGGGCTACGAGCAGTACTTC
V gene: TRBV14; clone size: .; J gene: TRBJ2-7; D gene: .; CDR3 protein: CASSQVWDYEQYF; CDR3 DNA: TGTGCCAGCAGCCAAGTCTGGGACTACGAGCAGTACTTC
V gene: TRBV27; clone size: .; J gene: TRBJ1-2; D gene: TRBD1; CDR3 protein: CASSRDRVQGYTF; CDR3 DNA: TGTGCCAGCAGTAGGGACAGGGTTCAGGGCTACACCTTC
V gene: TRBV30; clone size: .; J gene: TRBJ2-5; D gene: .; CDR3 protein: CAWSASFSRSPYQETQYF; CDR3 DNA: TGTGCCTGGAGTGCTAGTTTTAGTCGGTCGCCGTACCAAGAGACCCAGTACTTC
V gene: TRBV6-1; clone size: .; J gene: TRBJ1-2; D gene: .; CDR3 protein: CASSEGDTLVGAYGYTF; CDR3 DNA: TGTGCCAGCAGTGAAGGAGACACCCTAGTGGGGGCCTATGGCTACACCTTC
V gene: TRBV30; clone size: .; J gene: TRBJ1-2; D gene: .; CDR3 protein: CAWQDNYGYTF; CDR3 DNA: TGTGCCTGGCAGGATAACTATGGCTACACCTTC
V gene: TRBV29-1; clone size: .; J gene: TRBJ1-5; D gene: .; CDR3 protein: CGIGAGDQPQHF; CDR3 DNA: TGCGGAATAGGGGCTGGGGATCAGCCCCAGCATTTT
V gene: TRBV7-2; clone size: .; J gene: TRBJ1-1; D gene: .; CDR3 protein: CASSLRQDTEAFF; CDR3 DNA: TGTGCCAGCAGCTTACGGCAGGACACTGAAGCTTTCTTT
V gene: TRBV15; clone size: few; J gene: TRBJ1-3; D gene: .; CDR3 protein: CATSIKQGSGNTIYF; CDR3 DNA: TGTGCCACCAGCATTAAACAGGGCTCTGGAAACACCATATATTTT
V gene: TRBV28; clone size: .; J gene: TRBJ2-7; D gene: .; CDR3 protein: CASSLRGGEQYF; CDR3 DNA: TGTGCCAGCAGTTTACGTGGGGGGGAGCAGTACTTC
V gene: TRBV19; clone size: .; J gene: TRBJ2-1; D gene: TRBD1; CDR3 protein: CASSGTGSNEQFF; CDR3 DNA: TGTGCCAGTTCCGGGACAGGCTCAAATGAGCAGTTCTTC
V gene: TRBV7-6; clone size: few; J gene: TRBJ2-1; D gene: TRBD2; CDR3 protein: CASGARRGAVEQFF; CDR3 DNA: TGTGCCAGCGGAGCGCGGCGGGGGGCGGTTGAGCAGTTCTTC
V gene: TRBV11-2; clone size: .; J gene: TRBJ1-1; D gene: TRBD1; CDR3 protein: CASSLTGGTEAFF; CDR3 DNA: TGTGCCAGCAGCTTAACAGGGGGCACTGAAGCTTTCTTT
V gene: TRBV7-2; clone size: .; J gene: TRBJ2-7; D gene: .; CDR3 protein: CASSGREGEQYF; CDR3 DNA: TGTGCCAGCAGCGGACGGGAAGGCGAGCAGTACTTC
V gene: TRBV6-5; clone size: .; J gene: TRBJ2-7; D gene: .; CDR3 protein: CASSQRPNEQYF; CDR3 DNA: TGTGCCAGCAGTCAAAGACCTAACGAGCAGTACTTC
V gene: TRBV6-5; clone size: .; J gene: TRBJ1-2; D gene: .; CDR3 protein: CASSRPRGVGYGYTF; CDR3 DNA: TGTGCCAGCAGCCGTCCCAGGGGCGTGGGCTATGGCTACACCTTC
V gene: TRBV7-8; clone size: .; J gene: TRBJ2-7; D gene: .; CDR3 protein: CASSLTTGTYEQYF; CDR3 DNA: TGTGCCAGCAGCTTAACGACGGGAACCTACGAGCAGTACTTC
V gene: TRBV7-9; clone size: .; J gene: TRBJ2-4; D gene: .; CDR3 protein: CASSLPRWAGGNIQYF; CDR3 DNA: TGTGCCAGCAGCTTACCCAGGTGGGCAGGCGGAAACATTCAGTACTTC
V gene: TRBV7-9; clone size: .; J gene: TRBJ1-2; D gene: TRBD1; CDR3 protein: CASSSTGAGYGYTF; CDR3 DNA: TGTGCCAGCAGCTCTACAGGGGCCGGGTATGGCTACACCTTC
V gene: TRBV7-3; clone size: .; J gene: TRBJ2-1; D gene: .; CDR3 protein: CASSPVAIPYNEQFF; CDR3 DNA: TGTGCCAGCAGCCCTGTGGCGATCCCCTACAATGAGCAGTTCTTC
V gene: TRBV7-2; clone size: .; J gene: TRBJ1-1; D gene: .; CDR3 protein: CASSSQPTGNTEAFF; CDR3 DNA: TGTGCCAGCAGCTCGCAACCGACAGGTAACACTGAAGCTTTCTTT
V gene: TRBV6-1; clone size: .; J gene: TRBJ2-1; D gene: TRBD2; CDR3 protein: CASRSQREKIDEQFF; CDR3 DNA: TGTGCCAGCAGATCTCAGCGGGAGAAAATCGATGAGCAGTTCTTC
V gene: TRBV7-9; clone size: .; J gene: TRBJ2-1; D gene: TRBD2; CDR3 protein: CASSSSGFSYNEQFF; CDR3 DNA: TGTGCCAGCAGCTCTAGCGGATTCTCCTACAATGAGCAGTTCTTC
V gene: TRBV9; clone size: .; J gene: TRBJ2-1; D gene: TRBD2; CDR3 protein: CASSVLAGGTNEQFF; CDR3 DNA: TGTGCCAGCAGCGTGTTAGCGGGAGGAACCAATGAGCAGTTCTTC
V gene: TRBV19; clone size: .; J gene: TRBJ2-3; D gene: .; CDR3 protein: CASSMGDTTTDTQYF; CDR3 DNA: TGTGCCAGTAGTATGGGGGACACTACCACAGATACGCAGTATTTT
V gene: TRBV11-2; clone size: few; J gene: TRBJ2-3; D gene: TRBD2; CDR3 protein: CASSLIGSGSMTDTQYF; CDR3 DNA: TGTGCCAGCAGCCTAATTGGCAGCGGGAGTATGACAGATACGCAGTATTTT
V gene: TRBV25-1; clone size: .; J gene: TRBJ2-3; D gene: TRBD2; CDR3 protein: CASTENPSGVSTDTQYF; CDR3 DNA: TGTGCCAGCACTGAAAACCCTAGCGGGGTTAGCACAGATACGCAGTATTTT
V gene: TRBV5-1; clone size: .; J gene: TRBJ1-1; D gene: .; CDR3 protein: CASSLVPGNTEAFF; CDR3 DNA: TGCGCCAGCAGCTTGGTTCCGGGGAACACTGAAGCTTTCTTT